The clone carrying this T cell receptor beta chain was detected once. The V gene lost 7 bases and the J gene lost 5 bases, with 15 bases spanning the gap. The V gene's germline CDR1 is MNHNS and CDR2 SASEGT. The CDR3 is 14 residues long. Libraries were prepared by immunoSEQ multiplex PCR; TCRdb keeps only in-frame clonotypes and omits some of them. The sample holds over 100,000 clones, about 90% seen once. This entry comes from a study of T cell changes during pregnancy in multiple sclerosis. This clonotype was obtained from a female donor with multiple sclerosis, enrolled in a pregnancy study. This sample comprised peripheral blood, obtained in the third trimester of pregnancy. The V call is TRBV6-1, the J call TRBJ1-5; D is perhaps TRBD1 (5 bases). The CDR3 region is CASNGGGAHQPQHF. The CDR3 coding sequence is TGTGCCAGCAACGGGGGAGGGGCGCATCAGCCCCAGCATTTT.